Following are 28 T cell receptor beta chains from one sample sequenced in a study of human T cells and chemical hapten exposure. This sample's time point: patch test 1, 2 weeks after DPC sensitization. As to treatment: therapeutic diphenylcyclopropenone sensitization with weekly scalp DPC. TCRdb recomputed calls from the RACE reads with MiXCR, one row per CDR3 protein. The sample has tens of thousands of distinct CDR3 sequences, about 11% seen once. Sequencing was performed on whole blood, taken in connection with sensitization to the hapten diphenylcyclopropenone (DPC). These TCRs come from a woman aged 60-75 years with alopecia areata. Some clones in this sample may be carry-over from other donors' samples.

This clonotype showed up just a few times. The chain combines TRBV5-6 with TRBJ1-4; D possibly corresponds to TRBD1 (5 bases). The germline V gene encodes CDR1 SGHDT and CDR2 YYEEEE. The V end was cut by 4 bases, the J end by 7 bases, with 14 bases between. The CDR3 covers 14 residues. CDR3 amino acids: CASSEARGIEKLFF. The CDR3 DNA sequence: TGTGCCAGCAGCGAGGCCCGGGGGATTGAAAAACTGTTTTTT.

This clonotype came up many times. The chain is built from TRBV12-3 or TRBV12-4 and TRBJ1-6; 7 bases fit TRBD1. Trimming at V came to 6 bases and at J to 7 bases, leaving 6 bases not matched to a gene. CDR3 length: 14 residues. This CDR3 reads CASSRTGVNSPLHF. The CDR3 bases are TGTGCCAGCAGCCGCACAGGGGTCAATTCACCCCTCCACTTT.

The sample holds a few counts of this clonotype. The chain links TRBV5-1 to TRBJ1-2; D ambiguous. The CDR3 length is 13 residues. CDR1 is SGHRS and CDR2 is YFSETQ in the germline V gene. V was pared by 0 bases and J by 2 bases, with 5 bases between. CDR3 sequence (DNA): TGCGCCAGCAGCTTGGAACCGAACTATGGCTACACCTTC. Translation: CASSLEPNYGYTF.

The genes are TRBV5-1 and TRBJ1-1; TRBD1 agrees at 10 bases. The CDR3 runs 14 residues. The V and J ends lost 4 bases and 3 bases, in that order; junction bases with no gene match: 3. The germline CDR1 and CDR2 sequences are SGHRS and YFSETQ. The CDR3 bases are TGCGCCAGCAGCACGGGACAGGGGTACACTGAAGCTTTCTTT. Amino acids: CASSTGQGYTEAFF.

This clonotype was counted ten times or more. The chain recombines TRBV5-6 with TRBJ2-1; D is ambiguous. This CDR3 comprises 16 residues. Germline CDR1 SGHDT, CDR2 YYEEEE. With 0 bases removed from V and 0 bases from J, the gap between germline ends came to 10 bases. Here the CDR3 DNA reads TGTGCCAGCAGCTTGGTTGTCTTAAGCTCCTACAATGAGCAGTTCTTC. Encoded protein: CASSLVVLSSYNEQFF.

This clonotype occurred many times. The V gene is TRBV29-1, the J gene TRBJ2-1, with 8 bases that match TRBD2. CDR1 is SQVTM, CDR2 ANQGSEA, per germline. The CDR3 has 15 residues. The ends lost 3 bases at V and 4 bases at J; junction bases unmatched: 8. The CDR3 loop reads CSVDVGGANYNEQFF. In DNA form, the CDR3 reads TGCAGCGTTGATGTCGGGGGGGCCAATTACAATGAGCAGTTCTTC.

There are a few counts of this clonotype. The gene calls are TRBV9 and TRBJ2-1, with D possibly matching TRBD2 (6 bases). Trimming cost V 0 bases and J 6 bases, with 16 bases left between them. The CDR3 extends over 16 amino acids. CDR1 and CDR2 (germline): SGDLS, YYNGEE. The CDR3 protein is CASSVEGLGTSNEQFF. The CDR3 DNA sequence: TGTGCCAGCAGCGTAGAAGGGCTGGGGACTTCCAATGAGCAGTTCTTC.

The chain couples TRBV5-5 to TRBJ1-5; possible D gene TRBD1, 5 bases. The CDR3 has 14 amino acids. V lost 4 bases, J lost 9 bases, and 17 bases lay in between. Per germline, CDR1 SGHKS and CDR2 YYEKEE (reference sequence). The CDR3 here is CASSASGPAWPQHF. In DNA, the CDR3 is TGTGCCAGCAGCGCCTCGGGGCCCGCATGGCCCCAGCATTTT.

This clonotype was counted a few times. V usage is TRBV18 and J usage is TRBJ2-1; D remains unclear. V lost 2 bases to trimming and J lost 2 bases, with 13 bases between them. CDR3 length: 16 amino acids. Germline V lookup: CDR1 KGHSH, CDR2 LQKENI. This CDR3 reads CASSPTRVPAYNEQFF. CDR3 in DNA: TGTGCCAGCTCACCAACTCGGGTTCCCGCCTACAATGAGCAGTTCTTC.

The chain carries TRBV20-1 and TRBJ1-1; D is possibly TRBD1 (6 bases). Germline lookup yields CDR1 DFQATT and CDR2 SNEGSKA (reference sequence). With 2 bases removed from V and 0 bases from J, the gap between germline ends came to 16 bases. This CDR3 contains 16 residues. The chain's CDR3 is CSARMGGQSLNTEAFF. The CDR3 DNA is TGCAGTGCTAGAATGGGTGGACAGTCCTTGAACACTGAAGCTTTCTTT.

This clonotype was observed many times. This rearrangement joins TRBV2 to TRBJ2-5, with a tentative D call TRBD2 (5 bases). The germline V gene encodes CDR1 SNHLY and CDR2 FYNNEI. The CDR3 covers 17 residues. The ends were cut back, 10 bases at V and 0 bases at J, with 24 bases in the middle. The CDR3 region is CATHLRTAASNQETQYF. The CDR3 bases are TGTGCCACCCACTTAAGGACTGCCGCATCTAACCAAGAGACCCAGTACTTC.

The DNA of the CDR3 is TGCGCCAGCAGCTTGGACCTGACAGGGATGGACGAGCAGTACTTC. Translating gives CASSLDLTGMDEQYF. The chain has TRBV5-1 and TRBJ2-7; 7 nucleotides agree with TRBD1. This CDR3 spans 15 amino acids. Germline-derived CDR1 and CDR2 are SGHRS and YFSETQ. Trimming took 0 bases from V and 5 from J; bases not matched to a gene: 8.

This clonotype has a handful of counts. The J gene is TRBJ1-1, the V gene TRBV5-4; no reliable D call. Germline CDR1 SGHNT, CDR2 YYREEE (reference sequence). CDR3 length: 13 amino acids. Trimming shortened V by 2 bases and J by 8 bases, and 13 bases separated the two germline ends. The CDR3 loop is CASSFQEWPEAFF. CDR3 DNA: TGTGCCAGCAGCTTTCAAGAGTGGCCCGAAGCTTTCTTT.

This clonotype has at least ten counts. The chain combines TRBV7-3 with TRBJ2-5, with 7 bases fitting TRBD2. The CDR3 is 15 amino acids. With V trimmed by 1 base and J by 0 bases, 2 bases remained unmatched. Germline CDR1 SGHTA, CDR2 FQGTGA. For the CDR3, the DNA is TGTGCCAGCAGCTTAATTGGGGGGGACCAAGAGACCCAGTACTTC. Translated, it gives CASSLIGGDQETQYF.

V usage is TRBV7-9 and J usage is TRBJ2-1, with D possibly TRBD2 on 6 matching bases. Between the trimmed V and J ends, which lost 3 bases and 10 bases, there was a span of 10 bases. This CDR3 has 12 amino acids. Germline V gene data show CDR1 as SEHNR and CDR2 as FQNEAQ (reference sequence). CDR3: CASSLTGVEQFF. The DNA of the CDR3 is TGTGCCAGCAGCTTGACGGGGGTCGAGCAGTTCTTC.

This clonotype was seen many times. CDR3 DNA sequence: TGTGCCAGCAGCCCCGTCCCAAGGTCCGGGGAGCTGTTTTTT. Translating gives CASSPVPRSGELFF. The J gene is TRBJ2-2, the V gene TRBV6-6; D is unresolved. Trimming cost V 6 bases and J 6 bases, with 14 bases left between them. This CDR3 spans 14 amino acids. Germline V gene lookup returns CDR1 MNHNY and CDR2 SVGAGI (reference sequence).

This clonotype was counted many times. This sequence joins TRBV12-3 or TRBV12-4 and TRBJ2-6; possibly TRBD2 for D (5 bases). V dropped 5 bases and J dropped 0 bases, with 17 bases sitting between them. The CDR3 extends over 18 amino acids. Here the CDR3 reads CASSDPGSHNSGANVLTF. The CDR3 nucleotides read TGTGCCAGCAGTGATCCGGGGTCCCACAACTCTGGGGCCAACGTCCTGACTTTC.

This clonotype has ten or more counts. V and J are TRBV5-1 and TRBJ2-1, with unresolved D. In germline, CDR1 is SGHRS, CDR2 YFSETQ. The V and J ends lost 3 bases and 1 base respectively, with 17 bases between them. The CDR3 contains 17 residues. For the CDR3, the DNA is TGCGCCAGCAGCTGGGTGGTTGTGGGTGTATCCTACAATGAGCAGTTCTTC. Protein product: CASSWVVVGVSYNEQFF.

This clonotype was detected only a few times. The V call is TRBV20-1, the J call TRBJ1-6; TRBD1 matches at 8 bases. The germline gives CDR1 DFQATT, CDR2 SNEGSKA (reference sequence). This CDR3 is built from 16 residues. The J segment lost 2 bases and the V segment lost 8 bases, leaving 11 bases of the junction unmatched. For the CDR3, the DNA is TGCAGTACCATCTTTCAGGGGGCAACCTATAATTCACCCCTCCACTTT. Translated, it gives CSTIFQGATYNSPLHF.

This clonotype has just a few counts. The chain has TRBV5-6 and TRBJ1-1; D is uncertain. V was trimmed by 5 bases and J by 8 bases, leaving 10 bases between them. Germline V CDR1 and CDR2: SGHDT, YYEEEE. The CDR3 is made up of 11 amino acids. The CDR3 protein is CASSSMLEAFF. CDR3 in DNA: TGTGCCAGCAGTTCTATGCTGGAAGCTTTCTTT.

The chain carries TRBV20-1 and TRBJ2-7, with a tentative D call TRBD1 (6 bases). Per the germline V gene, CDR1 is DFQATT and CDR2 is SNEGSKA (reference sequence). The CDR3 is made up of 16 amino acids. V was trimmed by 3 bases and J by 0 bases, leaving 18 bases between them. CDR3 sequence: CSASVPGETSSYEQYF. CDR3 in DNA: TGCAGTGCTAGTGTCCCAGGGGAAACTAGCTCCTACGAGCAGTACTTC.

This clonotype appeared a few times. The chain combines TRBV29-1 with TRBJ2-3, with 11 bases aligning to TRBD2. J was trimmed by 2 bases and V by 4 bases; bases with no gene match: 11. This CDR3 contains 17 residues. Germline values: CDR1 SQVTM, CDR2 ANQGSEA. The DNA of the CDR3 is TGCAGCGTTGGAGTTTTGGTAGCGGGGGGGACCACAGATACGCAGTATTTT. It translates to CSVGVLVAGGTTDTQYF.

The chain couples TRBV28 to TRBJ2-1; D may be TRBD1 (5 bases). CDR3 length: 15 amino acids. The germline V gene encodes CDR1 MDHEN and CDR2 SYDVKM. V was shortened by 7 bases and J by 4 bases, with 17 bases between the two germline ends. The CDR3 coding sequence is TGTGCCAGCACAATTTCTGGGGCTAGGTACAATGAGCAGTTCTTC. It yields the protein CASTISGARYNEQFF.

In its sample, this clonotype was seen many times. This chain uses TRBV18 with TRBJ2-7; TRBD2 matches 7 bases. The CDR3 covers 13 residues. CDR1 is KGHSH, CDR2 LQKENI, per germline. The V and J ends lost 2 bases and 2 bases, in that order; junction bases with no gene match: 0. CDR3 DNA: TGTGCCAGCTCACCAGCGGGAGCCTACGAGCAGTACTTC. This codes for CASSPAGAYEQYF.

The rearrangement uses TRBV18 and TRBJ2-5, with 8 bases fitting TRBD1. Germline V gives CDR1 KGHSH, CDR2 LQKENI. Trimming at V came to 5 bases and at J to 4 bases, leaving 6 bases not matched to a gene. The CDR3 totals 14 residues. The CDR3 protein is CASSSGQGIETQYF. DNA of the CDR3: TGTGCCAGCTCATCCGGACAGGGTATAGAGACCCAGTACTTC.

The gene calls are TRBV7-9 and TRBJ1-2; D remains ambiguous. Trimming stripped 1 base from V and 4 bases from J, with 16 bases between. The CDR3 covers 16 residues. Per germline, CDR1 SEHNR and CDR2 FQNEAQ (reference sequence). The CDR3 DNA is TGTGCCAGCAGCTTAGTGGAGGCAGGCCTTAGCTATGGCTACACCTTC. Translating it yields CASSLVEAGLSYGYTF. Looking up the rest from reference TRBV7-9 and TRBJ1-2 gives the full variable domain: DTGVSQNPRHKITKRGQNVTFRCDPISEHNRLYWYRQTLGQGPEFLTYFQNEAQLEKSRLLSDRFSAERPKGSFSTLEIQRTEQGDSAMYLCASSLVEAGLSYGYTFGSGTRLTVV.

The genes are TRBV10-3 and TRBJ1-1; D not resolved. The length of the CDR3 is 14 residues. Germline CDR1 reads ENHRY; CDR2 reads SYGVKD. V was pared by 1 base and J by 0 bases, with 6 bases between. As DNA, the CDR3 is TGTGCCATCAGTGAGTACAGCCTGAACACTGAAGCTTTCTTT. It is translated as CAISEYSLNTEAFF.

This clonotype came up a few times. The chain carries TRBV7-6 and TRBJ1-3; TRBD1 matches at 7 bases. The length of the CDR3 is 16 residues. V shed 4 bases and J 3 bases; nucleotides not matched to a gene: 9. CDR1 and CDR2 (germline): SGHVS, FNYEAQ. The CDR3 DNA reads TGTGCCAGCAGCTCAAACTACAGGGGTGGTGGAAACACCATATATTTT. Amino acids: CASSSNYRGGGNTIYF.